This T cell receptor (beta chain) was sequenced for a study of CD8 T cells in ankylosing spondylitis. Study-wide results and caveats: Disease-linked clones had a CD8+ phenotype and relatively low frequency in peripheral blood.

Remarks on this clonotype: What it recognizes is unknown.

The CDR3 extends over 14 amino acids. With V trimmed by 1 base and J by 7 bases, 4 bases remained unmatched. TCRdb re-analysed the 5' RACE reads in MiXCR, keeping a single row per CDR3 protein. The table records 150,000 to 250,000 distinct CDR3 sequences, roughly 13% of them present only once. This chain uses TRBV12-3 or TRBV12-4 with TRBJ1-1; 9 bases map to TRBD1. This TCR came from a male donor with ankylosing spondylitis or in good health (not recorded which). Material: blood, either unsorted or a sorted T cell fraction (not recorded which). This CDR3 is CASSLGGTGLEAFF. The CDR3, as DNA: TGTGCCAGCAGTTTAGGTGGGACAGGGCTTGAAGCTTTCTTT.